This is a list of T cell receptor beta chains from one sample in a study of spatial heterogeneity in lung cancer. TCRdb processed the 5' RACE reads anew with MiXCR; each CDR3 protein has one entry. The table records about 22,000 distinct CDR3 sequences, roughly 4.6% of them present only once. Here the sequenced sample was PBMCs, taken at surgery. The receptors were gathered from a male donor with early-stage non-small cell lung cancer. Each CDR3 is given with its conserved first and last residue. A D gene is named only where the DNA matches it firmly. Size is omitted from some rows. Given values are once, few, many or a class for expanded clones.

length: 17; V: TRBV18; D: .; size: many; J: TRBJ2-2; CDR3: CASSPAVVWGKSGELFF; DNA: TGTGCCAGCTCACCGGCCGTGGTGTGGGGCAAGAGCGGGGAGCTGTTTTTT
length: 14; V: TRBV6-2/TRBV6-3; D: TRBD2; size: .; J: TRBJ2-7; CDR3: CASSSAGTNYEQYF; DNA: TGTGCCAGCAGTTCTGCCGGGACTAACTACGAGCAGTACTTC
length: 17; V: TRBV5-8; D: TRBD2; size: few; J: TRBJ2-3; CDR3: CASSSGLAGGLGDTQYF; DNA: TGTGCCAGCAGCTCGGGACTAGCGGGAGGTTTGGGAGATACGCAGTATTTT
length: 15; V: TRBV7-2; D: .; size: many; J: TRBJ2-5; CDR3: CASSPKRATQGTQYF; DNA: TGTGCCAGCAGTCCAAAGCGGGCCACCCAAGGGACCCAGTACTTC
length: 15; V: TRBV5-8; D: .; size: medium-sized; J: TRBJ2-4; CDR3: CASSQGQGYLNIQYF; DNA: TGTGCCAGCAGCCAAGGGCAGGGGTACTTAAACATTCAGTACTTC
length: 14; V: TRBV7-3; D: TRBD1; size: many; J: TRBJ1-1; CDR3: CASSPGPGQVMAFF; DNA: TGTGCCAGCAGCCCCGGCCCGGGACAGGTGATGGCTTTCTTT
length: 15; V: TRBV5-1; D: TRBD1; size: many; J: TRBJ2-1; CDR3: CASSFGTAPLDEQFF; DNA: TGCGCCAGCAGCTTCGGGACAGCCCCTTTGGATGAGCAGTTCTTC
length: 13; V: TRBV19; D: .; size: many; J: TRBJ1-1; CDR3: CASSIVADTEAFF; DNA: TGTGCCAGTAGTATAGTAGCTGACACTGAAGCTTTCTTT
length: 15; V: TRBV6-5; D: .; size: many; J: TRBJ1-1; CDR3: CASSLGLRMNTEAFF; DNA: TGTGCCAGCAGTTTAGGGTTGAGGATGAACACTGAAGCTTTCTTT
length: 17; V: TRBV4-3; D: .; size: many; J: TRBJ2-3; CDR3: CASSQEVGLGFSDTQYF; DNA: TGCGCCAGCAGCCAAGAAGTAGGTCTCGGTTTTTCAGATACGCAGTATTTT
length: 16; V: TRBV4-1; D: .; size: few; J: TRBJ1-1; CDR3: CASSQDPDGRDTEAFF; DNA: TGCGCCAGCAGCCAAGATCCGGACGGAAGAGACACTGAAGCTTTCTTT